The 32 T cell receptor beta chains below were found in one sample sequenced in a study of T-cell reconstitution after alpha-beta-depleted transplantation in children. The TCRbeta library incorporated unique molecular identifiers. Each CDR3 protein is one row after TCRdb ran MiXCR on the PCR reads. The sample records almost 500,000 distinct CDR3 sequences, approximately 13% being singletons. The sequences come from PBMCs from the stem cell graft donor, collected from the stem cell graft. The receptors shown here come from a human donor who donated a stem cell graft to a child with combined immunodeficiency.

This chain uses TRBV5-1 with TRBJ1-2, with 7 bases lining up with TRBD1. Trimming removed 3 bases from V and 4 bases from J; junction bases left unmatched: 9. The CDR3 length is 15 residues. In germline, CDR1 is SGHRS, CDR2 YFSETQ. CDR3 DNA sequence: TGCGCCAGCAGCTCTCAACCACAGGGGTCCTATGGCTACACCTTC. Translation gives CASSSQPQGSYGYTF.

The chain links TRBV10-3 to TRBJ2-4, with 10 bases that match TRBD1. Germline V gene data show CDR1 as ENHRY and CDR2 as SYGVKD. The CDR3 is made up of 14 amino acids. V was clipped by 6 bases and J by 5 bases; unmatched bases: 4. CDR3: CAISVGTGENIQYF. The CDR3 nucleotides read TGTGCCATCAGCGTCGGGACAGGGGAAAACATTCAGTACTTC.

The chain is built from TRBV7-2 and TRBJ1-3, with 9 bases matching TRBD1. The CDR3 spans 15 residues. Germline V gene sequence: CDR1 SGHTA, CDR2 FQGNSA. The trim removed 1 base at V and 3 bases at J, leaving 1 base unmatched. This CDR3 is CASSLGQGVGNTIYF. The CDR3 bases are TGTGCCAGCAGCTTAGGACAGGGGGTTGGAAACACCATATATTTT. The whole variable domain, filled in from reference TRBV7-2 and TRBJ1-3, reads GAGVSQSPSNKVTEKGKDVELRCDPISGHTALYWYRQSLGQGLEFLIYFQGNSAPDKSGLPSDRFSAERTGGSVSTLTIQRTQQEDSAVYLCASSLGQGVGNTIYFGEGSWLTVV.

This clonotype turned up a few times. The genes are TRBV3-1 and TRBJ1-2, with TRBD1 matching over 9 bases. V dropped 1 base and J dropped 6; count of bases not matched to a gene: 3. The germline CDR1 and CDR2 sequences are LGHDT and YNNKEL (reference sequence). The CDR3 extends over 14 amino acids. CDR3 in DNA: TGTGCCAGCAGCCAAGTAACAGGGGGCGATGGCTACACCTTC. Protein: CASSQVTGGDGYTF.

This clonotype was seen only a few times. The chain joins TRBV7-2 to TRBJ2-3; D gene uncertain. The length of the CDR3 is 17 residues. Trimming took 0 bases from V and 0 from J, leaving 13 bases between them. Per the germline V gene, CDR1 is SGHTA and CDR2 is FQGNSA. The CDR3 region has the DNA TGTGCCAGCAGCTTAGCGCTGGCTGATCCTAGCACAGATACGCAGTATTTT. As protein: CASSLALADPSTDTQYF.

V is TRBV18 and J is TRBJ2-3; 11 bases line up with TRBD2. Trimming at V came to 6 bases and at J to 2 bases, leaving 10 bases not matched to a gene. Per germline, CDR1 KGHSH and CDR2 LQKENI. The CDR3 sequence is 17 residues long. The CDR3 here is CASSPLPSGRSTDTQYF. CDR3 coding DNA: TGTGCCAGCTCGCCCTTACCTAGCGGGAGGTCCACAGATACGCAGTATTTT.

This clonotype was seen more than once but under ten times. The chain joins TRBV20-1 to TRBJ2-7; 13 bases line up with TRBD2. After removal of 0 bases from V and 6 bases from J, the junction contained 5 bases not matched to a gene. Germline-derived CDR1 and CDR2 are DFQATT and SNEGSKA (reference sequence). CDR3 length: 15 residues. The CDR3 protein is CSAREGTSGIGEQYF. The CDR3 DNA reads TGCAGTGCTAGAGAAGGGACTAGCGGGATAGGCGAGCAGTACTTC.

This rearrangement joins TRBV5-1 to TRBJ2-2, with 12 bases that match TRBD1. V was pared by 0 bases and J by 7 bases, with 4 bases of the junction left unmatched. This CDR3 contains 16 residues. The germline V gene encodes CDR1 SGHRS and CDR2 YFSETQ. CDR3 nucleotide sequence: TGCGCCAGCAGCTTGGCCGGGACAGGGGGCATCGGGGAGCTGTTTTTT. It translates to CASSLAGTGGIGELFF. The entire variable domain, with the rest obtained from reference TRBV5-1 and TRBJ2-2, is as follows: KAGVTQTPRYLIKTRGQQVTLSCSPISGHRSVSWYQQTPGQGLQFLFEYFSETQRNKGNFPGRFSGRQFSNSRSEMNVSTLELGDSALYLCASSLAGTGGIGELFFGEGSRLTVL.

The rearrangement links TRBV29-1 to TRBJ1-2; 7 positions match TRBD1. CDR1 and CDR2 (germline): SQVTM, ANQGSEA. This CDR3 comprises 11 residues. Trimming cost V 7 bases and J 3 bases; bases outside gene matches: 2. This chain's CDR3 is CSAGQYYGYTF. CDR3 sequence (DNA): TGCAGCGCGGGACAGTACTATGGCTACACCTTC.

V is TRBV10-3 and J is TRBJ2-7; tentatively, D is TRBD1 or TRBD2 (5 bases each). V was clipped by 2 bases and J by 5 bases, with 16 bases between them. The CDR3 loop spans 15 amino acids. Germline V gives CDR1 ENHRY, CDR2 SYGVKD. The CDR3 DNA sequence: TGTGCCATCAGTGAGCGACCCGAGGGGAGCCACGAGCAGTACTTC. It encodes CAISERPEGSHEQYF.

Remarks on this clonotype: At one end the junction does not follow the germline gene, possibly because of a read error. The chain combines TRBV6-1 with TRBJ2-7; 9 positions agree with TRBD2. This CDR3 is 16 amino acids long. CDR1 is MNHNS and CDR2 is SASEGT in the germline V gene. DNA for the CDR3: TGTGCCAGCAGTGTCGTCCTAGCGGGGCCGCAATACGGGCAGTACTTC. This encodes CASSVVLAGPQYGQYF.

This clonotype was seen only a few times. V is TRBV15 and J is TRBJ2-1; weak D call: TRBD1 (6 bases). CDR3 length equals 14 residues. Germline CDR1 LNHNV, CDR2 YYDKDF (reference sequence). The V end was cut by 0 bases, the J end by 9 bases, with 12 bases between. The CDR3 coding sequence is TGTGCCACCAGCAGAGAATACGACAGGAGTGAGCAGTTCTTC. Residues: CATSREYDRSEQFF.

This clonotype was detected a few times. The chain joins TRBV29-1 to TRBJ1-6, with 7 nucleotides matching TRBD1. The length of the CDR3 is 12 residues. V lost 4 bases and J lost 11; bases outside the gene matches: 5. The germline V gene has CDR1 SQVTM and CDR2 ANQGSEA. The CDR3 DNA sequence: TGCAGCGTTGGGACACAGGGGACACCCCTCCACTTT. Protein product: CSVGTQGTPLHF.

The sample holds a few counts of this clonotype. This chain connects TRBV29-1 to TRBJ2-5; no definite D call. V was cut by 6 bases and J by 2 bases, with 13 bases left in between. This CDR3 has 13 amino acids. The germline V gene encodes CDR1 SQVTM and CDR2 ANQGSEA. The CDR3 nucleotides read TGCAGCGTGAGCCTAAAGTTTCAAGAGACCCAGTACTTC. It encodes CSVSLKFQETQYF.

This clonotype was counted only a few times. The rearrangement joins TRBV9 to TRBJ2-3; 7 bases agree with TRBD2. The J segment lost 0 bases and the V segment lost 0 bases, leaving 1 base of the junction unmatched. Per the germline V gene, CDR1 is SGDLS and CDR2 is YYNGEE. This CDR3 spans 15 amino acids. The CDR3 region is CASSVDGGSTDTQYF. The CDR3 bases are TGTGCCAGCAGCGTAGACGGGGGGAGCACAGATACGCAGTATTTT.

The chain links TRBV12-3 or TRBV12-4 to TRBJ1-2; a possible D gene is TRBD1 (6 bases). Trimming pared 5 bases from V and 8 bases from J, leaving 18 bases between. The CDR3 length is 14 residues. The CDR3 DNA follows: TGTGCCAGCAGTATTGACAGGACCTCAGGAGGCTACACCTTC. Its translation: CASSIDRTSGGYTF.

The rearrangement joins TRBV11-2 to TRBJ2-7; D possibly corresponds to TRBD2 (5 bases). The CDR3 covers 14 residues. CDR1 is SGHAT, CDR2 FQNNGV, per germline. Trimming shortened V by 1 base and J by 1 base, and 8 bases separated the two germline ends. CDR3 protein: CASSLAGKSYEQYF. CDR3 nucleotides: TGTGCCAGCAGCTTAGCGGGGAAATCCTACGAGCAGTACTTC.

This rearrangement joins TRBV12-3 or TRBV12-4 to TRBJ2-5; 11 nucleotides line up with TRBD2. The V segment lost 3 bases and the J segment 5 bases; nucleotides outside the gene matches: 5. The CDR3 runs 15 residues. The CDR3 DNA follows: TGTGCCAGCAGTTTGGTAGCGGGAGGGGTGGAGACCCAGTACTTC. It codes for CASSLVAGGVETQYF.

This clonotype was seen ten or more times. The chain couples TRBV28 to TRBJ2-3; TRBD2 might be the D (6 bases). The CDR3 totals 19 residues. Germline CDR1 reads MDHEN; CDR2 reads SYDVKM. Trimming took 2 bases from V and 0 from J, leaving 21 bases between them. The CDR3 coding sequence is TGTGCCAGCAGTTTAGGCCCGGGGGTCAGCGATTTTAGCACAGATACGCAGTATTTT. It codes for CASSLGPGVSDFSTDTQYF. Combining the CDR3 with reference TRBV28 and TRBJ2-3 gives the whole variable domain DVKVTQSSRYLVKRTGEKVFLECVQDMDHENMFWYRQDPGLGLRLIYFSYDVKMKEKGDIPEGYSVSREKKERFSLILESASTNQTSMYLCASSLGPGVSDFSTDTQYFGPGTRLTVL.

This clonotype was seen more than once but under ten times. The V gene is TRBV27, the J gene TRBJ2-2, with TRBD2 matching over 13 bases. This CDR3 comprises 16 residues. Trimming at V came to 4 bases and at J to 6 bases, leaving 5 bases not matched to a gene. Germline CDR1 is MNHEY and CDR2 is SMNVEV (reference sequence). The chain's CDR3 is CASSSYGLAGAGELFF. CDR3 bases: TGTGCCAGCAGTTCTTATGGACTAGCGGGGGCCGGGGAGCTGTTTTTT.

V gene TRBV27 combines with J gene TRBJ2-6; D may be TRBD2 (5 bases). This CDR3 spans 16 amino acids. V lost 4 bases to trimming and J lost 0 bases, with 10 bases between them. Germline-derived CDR1 and CDR2 are MNHEY and SMNVEV (reference sequence). The CDR3 bases are TGTGCCAGCAGTTACGGAGGCAACTCTGGGGCCAACGTCCTGACTTTC. Amino acids: CASSYGGNSGANVLTF.

The chain has TRBV6-2 or TRBV6-3 and TRBJ2-7, with 8 nucleotides matching TRBD1. Looked up from germline, CDR1 is MNHEY and CDR2 is SVGEGT. The trim removed 4 bases at V and 0 bases at J, leaving 8 bases unmatched. This CDR3 has 16 residues. The CDR3 DNA reads as TGTGCCAGCAGTTGGGGACCGGGACAGGTCTCCTACGAGCAGTACTTC. Translation gives CASSWGPGQVSYEQYF.

There are many counts of this clonotype. The CDR3 region is CSANSENSYNEQFF. CDR3 DNA: TGCAGTGCGAATAGCGAGAACTCCTACAATGAGCAGTTCTTC. The chain uses TRBV20-1 and TRBJ2-1, with a weak D call TRBD2 (5 bases). This CDR3 comprises 14 residues. V dropped 6 bases and J dropped 0 bases, with 12 bases sitting between them. Germline CDR1 and CDR2: DFQATT and SNEGSKA (reference sequence).

This clonotype was seen more than once but under ten times. V is TRBV12-3 or TRBV12-4 and J is TRBJ2-7; 10 bases agree with TRBD1. The V gene end was trimmed by 6 bases and the J gene end by 3 bases; junction bases not matched to a gene: 5. The CDR3 has 14 residues. The CDR3 loop is CASSPWTGGYEQYF. The CDR3 coding sequence is TGTGCCAGCAGCCCCTGGACAGGGGGCTACGAGCAGTACTTC.

There are many counts of this clonotype. This chain joins TRBV5-1 and TRBJ2-3, with 9 bases lining up with TRBD2. CDR1 and CDR2 (germline): SGHRS, YFSETQ. The V segment lost 4 bases and the J segment 2 bases; nucleotides outside the gene matches: 8. This CDR3 is built from 16 residues. CDR3 DNA sequence: TGCGCCAGCAGCGGATCGCGGGGGGGCGACACAGATACGCAGTATTTT. Protein: CASSGSRGGDTDTQYF.

The chain is built from TRBV5-1 and TRBJ2-7, with TRBD2 matching 7 bases. V shed 4 bases, J shed 0 bases, and the junction held 4 bases outside the gene matches. This CDR3 comprises 14 residues. Germline CDR1 reads SGHRS; CDR2 reads YFSETQ. The CDR3 region is CASSQGLNSYEQYF. The CDR3 nucleotides read TGCGCCAGCAGCCAGGGACTAAACTCCTACGAGCAGTACTTC.

This chain uses TRBV4-3 with TRBJ2-6; tentatively, D is TRBD2 (5 bases). The CDR3 consists of 16 residues. Germline V gene sequence: CDR1 LGHNA, CDR2 YSLEER. V lost 1 base to trimming and J lost 2 bases, with 9 bases between them. The DNA of the CDR3 is TGCGCCAGCAGCCAAGTGAGGGAGACTGGGGCCAACGTCCTGACTTTC. Encoded protein: CASSQVRETGANVLTF.

The rearrangement links TRBV11-3 to TRBJ1-1; TRBD1 is a possible D gene (5 bases). The CDR3 loop spans 14 amino acids. Germline-derived CDR1 and CDR2 are SGHNT and YENEEA. V dropped 1 base and J dropped 5 bases, with 11 bases sitting between them. CDR3 bases: TGTGCCAGCAGCTTAGGCCGTGCAGGGACTGAAGCTTTCTTT. It encodes CASSLGRAGTEAFF. Together with reference TRBV11-3 and TRBJ1-1, the CDR3 gives the full variable domain: EAGVVQSPRYKIIEKKQPVAFWCNPISGHNTLYWYLQNLGQGPELLIRYENEEAVDDSQLPKDRFSAERLKGVDSTLKIQPAELGDSAVYLCASSLGRAGTEAFFGQGTRLTVV.

This clonotype has a count of ten or more. This chain joins TRBV20-1 and TRBJ1-4; D possibly corresponds to TRBD1 (6 bases). The ends were cut back, 5 bases at V and 3 bases at J, with 13 bases in the middle. This CDR3 has 14 residues. The germline V gene has CDR1 DFQATT and CDR2 SNEGSKA (reference sequence). CDR3 residues: CSAVAGAANEKLFF. Here the CDR3 DNA reads TGCAGTGCTGTTGCGGGGGCGGCTAATGAAAAACTGTTTTTT.

There are many counts of this clonotype. V usage is TRBV7-9 and J usage is TRBJ1-3, with D perhaps matching TRBD1 (6 bases). V was cut by 3 bases and J by 0 bases, with 12 bases left in between. Looked up from germline, CDR1 is SEHNR and CDR2 is FQNEAQ (reference sequence). CDR3 length: 16 amino acids. In DNA, the CDR3 is TGTGCCAGCAGCTTTGCGGGGGCCTACTCTGGAAACACCATATATTTT. Amino acids: CASSFAGAYSGNTIYF.

V usage is TRBV7-9 and J usage is TRBJ2-2; D gene uncertain. Germline CDR1 is SEHNR and CDR2 is FQNEAQ (reference sequence). The CDR3 loop spans 14 amino acids. Trimming shortened V by 5 bases and J by 5 bases, and 12 bases separated the two germline ends. This CDR3 is CASSPILATGELFF. In DNA, the CDR3 is TGTGCCAGCAGCCCCATTTTGGCGACCGGGGAGCTGTTTTTT.

Note on this clonotype: A single base separates this from a much larger clone, so it may be a read error. The CDR3 ends on some other residue instead of the conserved phenylalanine or tryptophan, so this is likely a read error. The V and J genes are TRBV29-1 and TRBJ2-7; D ambiguous. CDR1 is SQVTM, CDR2 ANQGSEA, per germline. Trimming pared 5 bases from V and 2 bases from J, leaving 16 bases between. The CDR3 is made up of 14 amino acids. CDR3 sequence: CSVRTRSVAYEQYY. The CDR3 DNA follows: TGCAGCGTTCGCACCCGATCGGTGGCCTACGAGCAGTACTAC.